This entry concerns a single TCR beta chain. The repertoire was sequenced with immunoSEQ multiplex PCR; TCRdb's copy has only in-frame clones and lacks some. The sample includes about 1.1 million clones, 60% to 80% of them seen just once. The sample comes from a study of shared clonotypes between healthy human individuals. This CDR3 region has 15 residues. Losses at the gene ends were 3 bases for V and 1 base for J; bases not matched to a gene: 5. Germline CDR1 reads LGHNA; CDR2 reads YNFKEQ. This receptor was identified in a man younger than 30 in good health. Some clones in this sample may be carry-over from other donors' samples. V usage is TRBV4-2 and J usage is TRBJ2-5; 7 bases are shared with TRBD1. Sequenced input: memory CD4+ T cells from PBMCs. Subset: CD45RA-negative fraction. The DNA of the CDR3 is TGTGCCAGCAGCCACAACAGGGGACCCCAAGAGACCCAGTACTTC. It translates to CASSHNRGPQETQYF.